This entry lists 2 T cell receptor beta chains sequenced from one sample in a study of molecular identifiers for immune sequencing clone quantification. TCRdb passed the PCR reads through MiXCR, listing each CDR3 protein once. The sample consists of 490,000 or so distinct CDR3 sequences, around 23% of them appearing once. Sequenced input: naive CD8+ T cells from blood, with Jurkat cell RNA spiked in. Subset: FACS-sorted CD8+CD4-CCR7+CD45RA+ naive T cells. The receptors derive from a human donor in good health. Some libraries in this study had Jurkat cell RNA spiked in.

Notes on this clonotype: One junction end disagrees with the germline gene, perhaps due to a read error. The rearrangement links TRBV7-6 to TRBJ2-5, with a possible D match to TRBD1 (6 bases). Germline V gene sequence: CDR1 SGHVS, CDR2 FNYEAQ. This CDR3 region has 17 residues. CDR3 sequence reads: CASSLAQGHVYQGTQYF. The CDR3 DNA is TGTGCCAGCAGCTTAGCGCAGGGGCACGTGTACCAAGGGACCCAGTACTTC. Full variable domain (rest looked up from reference TRBV7-6 and TRBJ2-5): GAGVSQSPRYKVTKRGQDVALRCDPISGHVSLYWYRQALGQGPEFLTYFNYEAQQDKSGLPNDRFSAERPEGSISTLTIQRTEQRDSAMYRCASSLAQGHVYQGTQYFGPGTRLLVL.

The V call is TRBV12-3 or TRBV12-4, the J call TRBJ2-3; no clear D gene. This CDR3 spans 14 amino acids. Trimming shortened V by 3 bases and J by 2 bases, and 9 bases separated the two germline ends. Here the CDR3 reads CASSLASITDTQYF. The CDR3 DNA follows: TGTGCCAGCAGTTTGGCCTCAATCACAGATACGCAGTATTTT.